This T cell receptor beta chain was profiled in a study of T cell repertoires in aging, cancer and after chemotherapy. Study-wide context: The full dataset contained several million TCR reads.

Germline trimming cut 2 bases from V and 7 bases from J; bases unmatched to any gene: 11. Looked up from germline, CDR1 is GTSNPN and CDR2 is SVGIG (reference sequence). The CDR3 has 16 amino acids. The template was genomic DNA from peripheral blood, not RNA. This clonotype was counted only a few times. A mixed TRB-A/B primer pool amplified rearranged TRB by multiplex touch-down PCR. TCRdb recomputed calls from the multiplex PCR reads with MiXCR, one row per CDR3 protein. Of about 9,000 distinct CDR3 sequences listed, 23% are singletons. The sequenced sample was blood. The TCR originated in a human donor with a blood cancer. The donor label of this sample is uncertain. The chain uses TRBV30 and TRBJ2-7; 13 nucleotides agree with TRBD2. CDR3 DNA sequence: TGTGCCTGGAGTAAAGACGGGACTAGCGGGATCTCTGAGCAGTACTTC. Translated, it gives CAWSKDGTSGISEQYF.